This T cell receptor beta chain was observed in a study of T cells in Graves' hyperthyroidism and ophthalmopathy. Study outcomes and limitations: Ophthalmopathy was predicted by the model a median of roughly 6.6 months ahead of onset.

The CDR3 extends over 15 amino acids. Germline assignment: CDR1 DFQATT and CDR2 SNEGSKA (reference sequence). V lost 3 bases, J lost 3 bases, and 9 bases stayed unmatched. This clonotype was found many times. The antigen is unknown. Using RNA transcripts as the source, TCR beta CDR3 regions were amplified. Researchers ran a first-round RT-PCR on the TCR CDR3 using the HTBI primer set. MiXCR, applied by TCRdb to the multiplex PCR reads, yields one record per CDR3 protein. The table includes 640,000 or so distinct CDR3 sequences, 13% to 15% detected once. The receptor's source is a woman aged 18-29 years with Graves' ophthalmopathy. Material for sequencing was blood. This chain joins TRBV20-1 and TRBJ2-3; 7 positions match TRBD1. CDR3 nucleotides: TGCAGTGCTAGTCCGGGGACAGACTTTACAGATACGCAGTATTTT. Its protein is CSASPGTDFTDTQYF.